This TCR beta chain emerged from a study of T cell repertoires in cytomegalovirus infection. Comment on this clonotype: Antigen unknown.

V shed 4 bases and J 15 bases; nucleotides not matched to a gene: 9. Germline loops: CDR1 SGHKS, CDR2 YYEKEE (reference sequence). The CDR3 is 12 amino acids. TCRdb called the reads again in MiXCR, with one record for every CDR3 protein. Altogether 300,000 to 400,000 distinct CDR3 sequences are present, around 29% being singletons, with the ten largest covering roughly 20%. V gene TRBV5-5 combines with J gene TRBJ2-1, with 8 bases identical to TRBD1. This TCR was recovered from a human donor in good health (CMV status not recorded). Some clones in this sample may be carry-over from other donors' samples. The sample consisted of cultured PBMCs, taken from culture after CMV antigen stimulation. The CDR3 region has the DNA TGTGCCAGCAGCGCGGAGAGGGACAGGCGGTTCTTC. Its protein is CASSAERDRRFF.